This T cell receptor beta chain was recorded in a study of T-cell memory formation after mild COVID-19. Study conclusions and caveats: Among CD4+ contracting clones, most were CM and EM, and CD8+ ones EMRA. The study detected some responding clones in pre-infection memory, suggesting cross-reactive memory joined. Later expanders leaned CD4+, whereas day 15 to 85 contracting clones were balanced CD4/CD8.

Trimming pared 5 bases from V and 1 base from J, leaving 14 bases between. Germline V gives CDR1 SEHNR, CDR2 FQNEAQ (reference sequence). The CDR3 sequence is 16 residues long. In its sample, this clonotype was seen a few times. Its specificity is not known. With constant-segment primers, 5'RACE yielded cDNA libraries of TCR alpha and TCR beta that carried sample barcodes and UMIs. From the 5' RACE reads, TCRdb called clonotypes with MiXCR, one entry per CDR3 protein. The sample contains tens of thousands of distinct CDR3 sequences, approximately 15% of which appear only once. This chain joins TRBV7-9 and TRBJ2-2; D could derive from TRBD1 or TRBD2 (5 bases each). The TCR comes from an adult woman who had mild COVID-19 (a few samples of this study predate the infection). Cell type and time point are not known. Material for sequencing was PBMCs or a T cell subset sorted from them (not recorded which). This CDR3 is CASSPPVGVNTGELFF. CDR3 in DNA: TGTGCCAGCAGCCCCCCTGTGGGGGTGAACACCGGGGAGCTGTTTTTT.